This TCR beta chain was obtained from a study of human T cells and chemical hapten exposure. Study as a whole: Weekly diphenylcyclopropenone doses were given to patients' scalps across the roughly 25-week study.

The germline V and J ends were trimmed by 4 bases and 5 bases, with 9 bases remaining between them. The CDR3 sequence is 13 residues long. Germline V gene sequence: CDR1 KGHSH, CDR2 LQKENI. The time point is: patch test 1, 2 weeks after DPC sensitization. Treatment indicated: therapeutic diphenylcyclopropenone sensitization with weekly scalp DPC. Authors' data handling: Samples had a median of around 88,000 TCRs, ranging about 20,000 to 700,000. TCRdb called the RACE reads again in MiXCR, with one record for every CDR3 protein. The V and J calls follow TCRdb's processing rather than the paper's. The sample carries 150,000 to 200,000 distinct CDR3 sequences, roughly 14% recorded once.

The TCR sequence derives from a woman aged 25 to 45 with alopecia areata. Some clones in this sample may be carry-over from other donors' samples. The V and J genes are TRBV18 and TRBJ1-5, with D possibly TRBD1 on 6 matching bases. The material sequenced was whole blood, taken in connection with sensitization to the hapten diphenylcyclopropenone (DPC). CDR3 bases: TGTGCCAGCTCACGAACAGGGTATCAGCCCCAGCATTTT. Its protein is CASSRTGYQPQHF.